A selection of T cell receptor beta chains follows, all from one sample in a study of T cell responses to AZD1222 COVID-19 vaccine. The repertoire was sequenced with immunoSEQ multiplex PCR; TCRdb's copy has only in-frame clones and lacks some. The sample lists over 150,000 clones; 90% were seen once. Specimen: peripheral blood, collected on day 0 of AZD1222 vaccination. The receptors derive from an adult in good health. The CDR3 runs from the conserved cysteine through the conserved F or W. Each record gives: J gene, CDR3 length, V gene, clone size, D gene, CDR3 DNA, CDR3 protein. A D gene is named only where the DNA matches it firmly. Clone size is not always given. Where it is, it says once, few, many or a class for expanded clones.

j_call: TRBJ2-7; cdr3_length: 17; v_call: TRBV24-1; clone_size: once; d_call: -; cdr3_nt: TGTGCCACCAGTGATTCATTAACAGGGAGGATTATGTGCGAGCAGTACTTC; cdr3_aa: CATSDSLTGRIMCEQYF
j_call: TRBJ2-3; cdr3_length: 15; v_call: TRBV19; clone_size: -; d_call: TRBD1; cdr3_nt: TGTGCCAGTAGTAGCCCGACAGGGAACACAGATACGCAGTATTTT; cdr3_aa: CASSSPTGNTDTQYF
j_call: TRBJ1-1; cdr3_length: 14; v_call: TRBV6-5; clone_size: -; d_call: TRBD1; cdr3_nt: TGTGCCAGCCTACGGACAGGCATTTATTCGGAAGCTTTCTTT; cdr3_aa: CASLRTGIYSEAFF
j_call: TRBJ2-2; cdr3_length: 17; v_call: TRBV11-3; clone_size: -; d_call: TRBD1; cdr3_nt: TGTGCCAGCAGCTCCCCGTGGGCCAGGGGGCCCACCGGGGAGCTGTTTTTT; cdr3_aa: CASSSPWARGPTGELFF
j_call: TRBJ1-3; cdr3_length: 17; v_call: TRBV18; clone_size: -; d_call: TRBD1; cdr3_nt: TGTGCCAGCTCACCAGTCACAGGGGCCGGCTCTGGAAACACCATATATTTT; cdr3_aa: CASSPVTGAGSGNTIYF
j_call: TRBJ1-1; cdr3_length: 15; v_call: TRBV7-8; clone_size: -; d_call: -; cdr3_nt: TGTGCCAGCAGCTTAGCGCGCGGGGAAAGCACTGAAGCTTTCTTT; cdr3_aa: CASSLARGESTEAFF
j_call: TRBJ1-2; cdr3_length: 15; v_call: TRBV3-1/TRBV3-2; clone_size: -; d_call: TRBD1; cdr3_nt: TGTGCCAGCAGCCGGAGGGGGACAGCCGTCAATGGCTACACCTTC; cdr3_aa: CASSRRGTAVNGYTF
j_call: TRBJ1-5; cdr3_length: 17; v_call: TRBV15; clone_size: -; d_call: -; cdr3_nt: TGTGCCACCAGCAGGGCCTGGGGGGGTGAGGGCAATCAGCCCCAGCATTTT; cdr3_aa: CATSRAWGGEGNQPQHF
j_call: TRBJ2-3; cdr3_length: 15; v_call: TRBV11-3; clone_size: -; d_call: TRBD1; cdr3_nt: TGTGCCAGCAGCCTGGGACAGGGCGACACAGATACGCAGTATTTT; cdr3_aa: CASSLGQGDTDTQYF
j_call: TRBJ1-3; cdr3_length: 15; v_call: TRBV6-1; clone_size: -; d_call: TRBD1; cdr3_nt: TGTGCCAGCAGTGACCTTGACAGGGCTGGAAACACCATATATTTT; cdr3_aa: CASSDLDRAGNTIYF
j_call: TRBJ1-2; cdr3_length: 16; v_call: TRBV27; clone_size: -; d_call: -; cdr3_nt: TGTGCCAGCAGTCCAAGCTCGCGAGGCCACTTCTATGGCTACACCTTC; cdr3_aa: CASSPSSRGHFYGYTF
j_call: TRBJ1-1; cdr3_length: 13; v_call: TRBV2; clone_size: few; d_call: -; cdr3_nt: TGTGCCAGCAGTGAGGGTAGGAACACTGAAGCTTTCTTT; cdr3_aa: CASSEGRNTEAFF
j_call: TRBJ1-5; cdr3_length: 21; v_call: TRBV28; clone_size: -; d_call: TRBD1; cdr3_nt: TGTGCCAGCAGAGCGACAGGGTTAGTACGTCGATTTCCGTATAGCAATCAGCCCCAGCATTTT; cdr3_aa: CASRATGLVRRFPYSNQPQHF
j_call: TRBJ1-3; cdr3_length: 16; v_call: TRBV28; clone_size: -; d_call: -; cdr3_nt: TGTGCCAGCAGTTTTAGCCACGGTGACTCTGGAAACACCATATATTTT; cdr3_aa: CASSFSHGDSGNTIYF
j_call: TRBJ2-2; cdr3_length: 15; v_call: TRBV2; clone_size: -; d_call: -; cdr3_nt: TGTGCCAGCAGTGAAGGGGCAGCGGCGGGCGGGGAGCTGTTTTTT; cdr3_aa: CASSEGAAAGGELFF
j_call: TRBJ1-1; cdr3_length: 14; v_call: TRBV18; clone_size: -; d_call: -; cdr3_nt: TGTGCCAGCTCACTTTCCGGTGGAAACACTGAAGCTTTCTTT; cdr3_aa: CASSLSGGNTEAFF
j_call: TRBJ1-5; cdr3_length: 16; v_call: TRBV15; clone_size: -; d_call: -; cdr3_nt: TGTGCCACCAGCAACCAACAGGGCATTGGCAATCAGCCCCAGCATTTT; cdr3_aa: CATSNQQGIGNQPQHF
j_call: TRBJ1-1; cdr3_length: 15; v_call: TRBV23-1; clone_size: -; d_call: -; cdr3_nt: TGCGCCAGCAGTCTGAGTTCAGGAAACCTAGACGAAGCTTTCTTT; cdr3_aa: CASSLSSGNLDEAFF
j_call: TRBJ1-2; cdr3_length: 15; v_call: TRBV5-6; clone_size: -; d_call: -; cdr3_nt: TGTGCCAGCAGCTTTGGAAGGGGCGAGGTTCATGGCTACACCTTC; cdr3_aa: CASSFGRGEVHGYTF
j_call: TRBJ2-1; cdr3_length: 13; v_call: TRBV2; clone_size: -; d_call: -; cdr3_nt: TGTGCCAGCAGTGAAACCAGTTTCGATGAGCAGTTCTTC; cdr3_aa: CASSETSFDEQFF